This entry concerns a single T cell receptor (beta chain). This sample is drawn from a study of T cell responses to AZD1222 COVID-19 vaccine. CDR3 length: 17 residues. The V gene lost 4 bases and the J gene lost 0 bases, with 19 bases spanning the gap. Germline CDR1 is LNHDA and CDR2 is SQIVND (reference sequence). Profiled with immunoSEQ multiplex PCR; TCRdb holds only in-frame clones, not every one. This sample has around 150,000 clones, with 80% to 95% found just once. The TCR comes from an adult in good health. The sample here was peripheral blood, taken on day 0 of AZD1222 vaccination. The rearrangement links TRBV19 to TRBJ2-7, with D tentatively TRBD1 (6 bases). In DNA form, the CDR3 reads TGTGCCAGTAGTACCACACTACACAGGGAAAGCTCCTACGAGCAGTACTTC. Protein: CASSTTLHRESSYEQYF.